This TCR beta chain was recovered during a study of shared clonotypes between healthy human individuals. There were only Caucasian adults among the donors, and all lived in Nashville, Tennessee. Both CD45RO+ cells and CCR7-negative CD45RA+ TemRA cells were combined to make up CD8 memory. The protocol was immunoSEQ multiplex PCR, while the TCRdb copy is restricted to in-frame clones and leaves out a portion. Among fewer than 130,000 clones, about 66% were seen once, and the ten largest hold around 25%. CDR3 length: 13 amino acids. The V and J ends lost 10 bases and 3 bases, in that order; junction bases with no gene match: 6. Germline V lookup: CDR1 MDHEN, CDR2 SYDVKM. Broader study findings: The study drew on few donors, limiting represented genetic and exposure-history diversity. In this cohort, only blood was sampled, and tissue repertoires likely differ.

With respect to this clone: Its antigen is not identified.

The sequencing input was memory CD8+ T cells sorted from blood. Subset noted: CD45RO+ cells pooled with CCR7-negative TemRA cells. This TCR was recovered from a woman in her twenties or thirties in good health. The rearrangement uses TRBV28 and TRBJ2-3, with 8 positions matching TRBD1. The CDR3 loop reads CANRDRSTDTQYF. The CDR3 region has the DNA TGTGCCAACAGGGACAGGTCAACAGATACGCAGTATTTT.